Following are 27 T cell receptor beta chains from one sample sequenced in a study of T cell clusters in autoimmune cytopenias. TRB amplification used approximately 250 ng of peripheral blood genomic DNA. Multiplex touch-down PCR amplified TRB using TRB-A and TRB-B pools in one tube. Reprocessing the multiplex PCR reads, TCRdb reports a single entry for every CDR3 protein and omits DNA. With 14,000 to 15,000 distinct CDR3 sequences in the sample, the ten largest clones hold around 3.5%. The sample was also linked to a second study, of T cell repertoires in aging, cancer and after chemotherapy.

Sequencing was performed on peripheral blood. The receptors derive from a human donor in good health.

The chain has TRBV30 and TRBJ2-1; no DNA is available, so the TRBD2 call from TCRdb remains unchecked. Germline-derived CDR1 and CDR2 are GTSNPN and SVGIG (reference sequence). This CDR3 region has 18 residues. CDR3 region: CAWTGSAGLPRRSGEQFF.

The chain couples TRBV12-3 or TRBV12-4 to TRBJ2-2; TCRdb reports TRBD2, a call that lacks DNA to check it against. This CDR3 has 17 amino acids. The CDR3 reads CASTWTSGRAGSGELFF.

The genes are TRBV6-1 and TRBJ1-2; TCRdb's assignment of TRBD1 cannot be checked, as there is no DNA. The CDR3 is 15 amino acids. The germline V gene has CDR1 MNHNS and CDR2 SASEGT. CDR3 sequence reads: CASRAPSVAGAGYTF.

The chain employs TRBV5-5 and TRBJ2-7. This CDR3 comprises 15 residues. Germline V gene lookup returns CDR1 SGHKS and CDR2 YYEKEE (reference sequence). CDR3 region: CASSLEPGSSYEQYF.

This clonotype is deemed medium-sized by its frequency. V and J are TRBV12-3 or TRBV12-4 and TRBJ1-5; absent DNA, TCRdb's TRBD1 call cannot be checked. The CDR3 covers 13 residues. The CDR3 sequence is CASSVGGTQPQHF.

The chain uses TRBV19 and TRBJ2-1; TCRdb picks TRBD2, but there is no DNA to check that call. From germline, CDR1 is LNHDA and CDR2 SQIVND (reference sequence). The CDR3 is 14 amino acids. The CDR3 is CASATSGRWNEQFF. Supplemented by reference TRBV19 and TRBJ2-1, the full variable domain reads DGGITQSPKYLFRKEGQNVTLSCEQNLNHDAMYWYRQDPGQGLRLIYYSQIVNDFQKGDIAEGYSVSREKKESFPLTVTSAQKNPTAFYLCASATSGRWNEQFFGPGTRLTVL.

The chain carries TRBV19 and TRBJ2-2; TCRdb calls TRBD2, which cannot be checked without DNA. The CDR3 has 17 amino acids. In germline, CDR1 is LNHDA, CDR2 SQIVND (reference sequence). The CDR3 reads CASSIGPHRLSTGELFF.

V and J are TRBV6-5 and TRBJ2-2; TCRdb proposes TRBD1, but this gene call is untestable without DNA. The CDR3 length is 15 residues. Germline-derived CDR1 and CDR2 are MNHEY and SVGAGI. The CDR3 is CASSLGQGLTGELFF.

The chain carries TRBV18 and TRBJ2-1; TCRdb's assignment of TRBD1 cannot be checked, as there is no DNA. This CDR3 is built from 15 residues. Germline-derived CDR1 and CDR2 are KGHSH and LQKENI. CDR3 protein: CASSSRWVGDNEQFF.

This sequence joins TRBV6-1 and TRBJ2-3; as DNA is missing, the TRBD1 call by TCRdb cannot be tested. CDR1 and CDR2 from the germline V gene are MNHNS and SASEGT. The CDR3 length is 13 residues. The CDR3 reads CASRREGTDTQYF.

The gene calls are TRBV13 and TRBJ1-6. CDR3 size: 14 residues. Germline V gene lookup returns CDR1 PRHDT and CDR2 FYEKMQ (reference sequence). The CDR3 reads CASSPTGASGTLHF.

This rearrangement joins TRBV19 to TRBJ2-3; without DNA, the TCRdb call of TRBD1 cannot be checked. The CDR3 is 13 residues long. The germline V gene encodes CDR1 LNHDA and CDR2 SQIVND (reference sequence). The CDR3 protein is CASMDRAKDTQYF.

This clonotype is classed as medium-sized by frequency. V usage is TRBV19 and J usage is TRBJ2-7; without DNA, the TCRdb call of TRBD2 cannot be checked. Germline CDR1 and CDR2: LNHDA and SQIVND (reference sequence). The CDR3 has 15 residues. The chain's CDR3 is CASSTGEGGHYEQYF.

The rearrangement joins TRBV15 to TRBJ1-2; TCRdb's D call of TRBD1 is untestable without DNA. CDR3 length equals 16 residues. Germline CDR1 is LNHNV and CDR2 is YYDKDF (reference sequence). Here the CDR3 reads CATSTPSRGRDYGYTF.

The genes are TRBV6-5 and TRBJ2-5; there is no DNA to check the TCRdb D call of TRBD2. This CDR3 has 15 amino acids. Germline assignment: CDR1 MNHEY and CDR2 SVGAGI. The CDR3 loop reads CASSSTSGSGETQYF.

The chain carries TRBV6-5 and TRBJ2-1; no DNA is available, so the TRBD2 call from TCRdb remains unchecked. The CDR3 is 16 residues long. Germline values: CDR1 MNHEY, CDR2 SVGAGI. The CDR3 here is CASSYSGATSDDEQFF.

The chain joins TRBV28 to TRBJ2-1; the D call of TRBD2 rests on TCRdb alone, since no DNA is present to check it. This CDR3 region has 13 residues. The V gene's germline CDR1 is MDHEN and CDR2 SYDVKM. CDR3 loop: CAIRTSGSNEQFF.

This chain connects TRBV11-3 to TRBJ2-3; no DNA is available, so the TRBD2 call from TCRdb remains unchecked. The V gene's germline CDR1 is SGHNT and CDR2 YENEEA. The CDR3 is 15 amino acids. CDR3 protein: CASSLQAGGASSQYF.

The V gene is TRBV30, the J gene TRBJ2-5; there is no DNA to check the TCRdb D call of TRBD1. This CDR3 contains 11 residues. The germline CDR1 and CDR2 sequences are GTSNPN and SVGIG (reference sequence). CDR3 residues: CAGGEGETQYF. Looking up the rest from reference TRBV30 and TRBJ2-5 gives the full variable domain: SQTIHQWPATLVQPVGSPLSLECTVEGTSNPNLYWYRQAAGRGLQLLFYSVGIGQISSEVPQNLSASRPQDRQFILSSKKLLLSDSGFYLCAGGEGETQYFGPGTRLLVL.

The rearrangement uses TRBV30 and TRBJ2-7. Per the germline V gene, CDR1 is GTSNPN and CDR2 is SVGIG (reference sequence). This CDR3 comprises 14 residues. The CDR3: CAWSGGGGAYEQYF.

This clonotype ranks as medium-sized in terms of frequency. The gene calls are TRBV13 and TRBJ2-7; there is no DNA to check the TCRdb D call of TRBD1. This CDR3 comprises 13 residues. Germline CDR1 is PRHDT and CDR2 is FYEKMQ (reference sequence). CDR3: CATKGQNAYEQYF.

The genes are TRBV27 and TRBJ2-2; TCRdb indicates TRBD1, and absent DNA this call remains unverified. The CDR3 is made up of 13 amino acids. Germline V lookup: CDR1 MNHEY, CDR2 SMNVEV (reference sequence). CDR3 amino acids: CASSQGWTGELFF.

The chain is built from TRBV29-1 and TRBJ1-1; as DNA is missing, the TRBD1 call by TCRdb cannot be tested. Per germline, CDR1 SQVTM and CDR2 ANQGSEA. The CDR3 loop spans 14 amino acids. The CDR3 loop is CSVVTYPGNTEAFF. Full variable domain (remainder filled in from reference TRBV29-1 and TRBJ1-1): SAVISQKPSRDICQRGTSLTIQCQVDSQVTMMFWYRQQPGQSLTLIATANQGSEATYESGFVIDKFPISRPNLTFSTLTVSNMSPEDSSIYLCSVVTYPGNTEAFFGQGTRLTVV.

The CDR3 is CASSFDLTNTEAFF. The rearrangement uses TRBV6-5 and TRBJ1-1. Per the germline V gene, CDR1 is MNHEY and CDR2 is SVGAGI. The CDR3 spans 14 residues.

This rearrangement joins TRBV5-5 to TRBJ1-1; absent DNA, TCRdb's TRBD1 call cannot be checked. Germline CDR1 and CDR2: SGHKS and YYEKEE (reference sequence). The CDR3 has 15 residues. CDR3 loop: CASSWNRGPARRTFF.

The chain uses TRBV19 and TRBJ2-4; TCRdb designates TRBD2, a call that cannot be tested without DNA. Germline V gives CDR1 LNHDA, CDR2 SQIVND (reference sequence). The CDR3 sequence is 15 residues long. CDR3 sequence: CASIGRQGGGKVQYF.

The V gene is TRBV6-6, the J gene TRBJ2-4; TCRdb picks TRBD2, but there is no DNA to check that call. Germline CDR1 reads MNHNY; CDR2 reads SVGAGI (reference sequence). CDR3 length: 18 amino acids. The CDR3: CASMRGLRGKVAKNIQYF.